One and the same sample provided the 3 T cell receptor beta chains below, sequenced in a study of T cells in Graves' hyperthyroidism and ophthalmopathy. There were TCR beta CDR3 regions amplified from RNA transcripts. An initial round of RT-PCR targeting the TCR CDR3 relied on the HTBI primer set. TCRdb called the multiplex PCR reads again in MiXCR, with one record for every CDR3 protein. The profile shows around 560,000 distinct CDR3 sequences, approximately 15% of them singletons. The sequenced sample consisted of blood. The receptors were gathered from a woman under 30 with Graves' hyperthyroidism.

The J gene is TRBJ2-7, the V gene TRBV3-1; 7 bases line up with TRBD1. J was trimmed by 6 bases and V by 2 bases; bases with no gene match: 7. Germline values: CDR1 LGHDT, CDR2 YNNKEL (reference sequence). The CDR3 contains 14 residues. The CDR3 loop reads CASSQLQGIGEQYF. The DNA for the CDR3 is TGTGCCAGCAGCCAATTACAGGGGATTGGCGAGCAGTACTTC.

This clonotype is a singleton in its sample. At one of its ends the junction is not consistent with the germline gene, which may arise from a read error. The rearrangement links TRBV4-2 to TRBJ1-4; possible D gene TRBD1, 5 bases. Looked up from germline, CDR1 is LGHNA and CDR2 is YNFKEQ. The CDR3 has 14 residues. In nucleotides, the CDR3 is TGTGCCAGCAGCCAAGGGGGGACTAGTGAAAAACTGTTTTTT. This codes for CASSQGGTSEKLFF.

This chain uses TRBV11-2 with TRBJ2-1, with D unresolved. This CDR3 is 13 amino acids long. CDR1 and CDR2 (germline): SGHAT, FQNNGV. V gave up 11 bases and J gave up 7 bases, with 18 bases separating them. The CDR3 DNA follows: TGTGCCTCGGCTCTCCGGATCATTAATGAGCAGTTCTTC. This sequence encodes CASALRIINEQFF.